At least ten counts were recorded for the clone carrying this T cell receptor (beta chain). This specimen belongs to a study of human T cells and chemical hapten exposure. On the study more broadly: Diagnoses of alopecia areata, totalis or universalis occurred in mostly female patients.

The germline V gene has CDR1 SNHLY and CDR2 FYNNEI. Trimming cost V 2 bases and J 3 bases, with 8 bases left between them. The CDR3 is 13 amino acids. Time point indicated: pre-sensitization, week 0. Described treatment: therapeutic diphenylcyclopropenone sensitization with weekly scalp DPC. Donation of samples came from alopecia patients who were 18 to 70 years old and suitable for DPC. Individual cDNA molecules each carried unique molecular identifiers attached by the library. TCRdb re-called the RACE reads with MiXCR, one entry per CDR3 protein. The sample yields over 70,000 distinct CDR3 sequences, approximately 14% seen once.

This chain connects TRBV2 to TRBJ2-7; D is unresolved. The clonotype originates from a woman aged 50 to 60 with alopecia areata. Some clones in this sample may be carry-over from other donors' samples. The source material was whole blood, sampled in connection with sensitization to the hapten diphenylcyclopropenone (DPC). CDR3 nucleotides: TGTGCCAGCAGTGAATTTAAGGGCTACGAGCAGTACTTC. It yields the protein CASSEFKGYEQYF.